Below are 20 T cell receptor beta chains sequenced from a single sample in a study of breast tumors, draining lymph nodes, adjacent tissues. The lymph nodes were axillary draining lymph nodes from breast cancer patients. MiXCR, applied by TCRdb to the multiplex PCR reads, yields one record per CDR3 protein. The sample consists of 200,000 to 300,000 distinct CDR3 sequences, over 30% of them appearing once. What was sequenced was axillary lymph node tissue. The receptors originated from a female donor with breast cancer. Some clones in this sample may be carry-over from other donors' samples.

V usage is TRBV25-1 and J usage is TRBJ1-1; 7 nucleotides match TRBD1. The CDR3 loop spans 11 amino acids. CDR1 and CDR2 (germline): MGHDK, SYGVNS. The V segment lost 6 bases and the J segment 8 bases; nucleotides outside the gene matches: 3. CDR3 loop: CASSRTGEAFF. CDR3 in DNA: TGTGCCAGCAGCAGGACAGGCGAAGCTTTCTTT.

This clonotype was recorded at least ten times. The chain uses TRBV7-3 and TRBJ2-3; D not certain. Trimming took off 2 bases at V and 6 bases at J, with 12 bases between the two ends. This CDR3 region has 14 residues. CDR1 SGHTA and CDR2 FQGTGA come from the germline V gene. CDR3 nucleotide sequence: TGTGCCAGCAGCTTAGGTTTGGGTCGGGATACGCAGTATTTT. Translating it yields CASSLGLGRDTQYF.

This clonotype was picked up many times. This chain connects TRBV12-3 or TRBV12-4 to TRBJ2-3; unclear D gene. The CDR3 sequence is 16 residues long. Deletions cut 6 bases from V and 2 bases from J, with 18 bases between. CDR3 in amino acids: CASRSGRASLTDTQYF. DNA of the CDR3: TGTGCCAGCAGATCAGGCCGAGCTTCTCTCACAGATACGCAGTATTTT.

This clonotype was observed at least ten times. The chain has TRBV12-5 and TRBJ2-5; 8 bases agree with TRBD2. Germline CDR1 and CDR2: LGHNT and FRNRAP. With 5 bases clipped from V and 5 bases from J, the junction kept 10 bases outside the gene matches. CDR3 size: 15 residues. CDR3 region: CASGPGREGGETQYF. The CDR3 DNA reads TGTGCTAGTGGTCCCGGACGGGAGGGAGGGGAGACCCAGTACTTC.

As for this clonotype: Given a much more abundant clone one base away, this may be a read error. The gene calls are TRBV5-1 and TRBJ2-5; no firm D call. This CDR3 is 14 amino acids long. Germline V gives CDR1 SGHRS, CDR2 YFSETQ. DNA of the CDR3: TGCGCCAGCAGCTTGGCTTCTGGCCAAGACACCCAGTACTTC. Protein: CASSLASGQDTQYF.

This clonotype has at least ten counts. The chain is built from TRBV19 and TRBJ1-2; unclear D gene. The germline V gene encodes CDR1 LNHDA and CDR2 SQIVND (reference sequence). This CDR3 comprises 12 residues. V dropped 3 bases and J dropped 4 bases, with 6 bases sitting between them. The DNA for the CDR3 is TGTGCCAGTAGTATCTCGGGCTATGGCTACACCTTC. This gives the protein CASSISGYGYTF.

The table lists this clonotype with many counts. The CDR3 nucleotides read TGTGCCAGCAGCTTCCGTAATTCACCCCTCCACTTT. Its translation is CASSFRNSPLHF. The chain has TRBV5-8 and TRBJ1-6; unclear D gene. The germline V gene encodes CDR1 SGHTS and CDR2 YDEGEE. The CDR3 runs 12 residues. Trimming removed 2 bases from V and 6 bases from J, with 3 bases in between.

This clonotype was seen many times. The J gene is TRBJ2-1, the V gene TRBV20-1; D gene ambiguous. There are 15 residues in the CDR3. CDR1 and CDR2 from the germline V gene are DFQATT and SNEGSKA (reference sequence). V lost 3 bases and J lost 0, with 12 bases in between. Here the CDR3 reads CSASISRGSYNEQFF. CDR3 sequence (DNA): TGCAGTGCTAGTATTTCGCGCGGCTCCTACAATGAGCAGTTCTTC.

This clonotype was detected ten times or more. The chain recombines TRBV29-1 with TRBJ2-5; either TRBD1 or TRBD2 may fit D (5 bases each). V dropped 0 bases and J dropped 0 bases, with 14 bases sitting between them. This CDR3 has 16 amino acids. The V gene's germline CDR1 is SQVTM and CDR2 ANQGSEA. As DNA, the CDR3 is TGCAGCGTTGAAGATCCCGTGGGACCGTACCAAGAGACCCAGTACTTC. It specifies CSVEDPVGPYQETQYF.

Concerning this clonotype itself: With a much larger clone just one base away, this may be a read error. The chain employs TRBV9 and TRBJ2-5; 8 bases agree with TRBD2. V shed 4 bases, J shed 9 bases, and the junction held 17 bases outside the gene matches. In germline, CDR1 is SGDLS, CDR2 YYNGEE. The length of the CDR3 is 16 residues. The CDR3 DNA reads TGTGCCAGCAGCCCAGTAGGGTCCGGGGGGCGGGAGGCCCAGTACTTC. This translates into CASSPVGSGGREAQYF.

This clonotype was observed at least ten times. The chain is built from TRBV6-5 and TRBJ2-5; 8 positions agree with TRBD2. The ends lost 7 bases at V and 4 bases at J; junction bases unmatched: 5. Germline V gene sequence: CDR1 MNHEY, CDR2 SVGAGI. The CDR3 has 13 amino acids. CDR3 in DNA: TGTGCCAGCACCCCCGCGGGGGGAGAGACCCAGTACTTC. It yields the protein CASTPAGGETQYF.

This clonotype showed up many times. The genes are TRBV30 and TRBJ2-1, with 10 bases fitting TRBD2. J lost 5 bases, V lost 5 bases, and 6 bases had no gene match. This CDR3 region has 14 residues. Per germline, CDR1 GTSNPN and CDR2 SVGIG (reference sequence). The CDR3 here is CAWGSGGRHNEQFF. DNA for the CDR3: TGTGCCTGGGGTAGCGGGGGGCGGCACAATGAGCAGTTCTTC. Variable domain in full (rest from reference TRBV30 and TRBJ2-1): SQTIHQWPATLVQPVGSPLSLECTVEGTSNPNLYWYRQAAGRGLQLLFYSVGIGQISSEVPQNLSASRPQDRQFILSSKKLLLSDSGFYLCAWGSGGRHNEQFFGPGTRLTVL.

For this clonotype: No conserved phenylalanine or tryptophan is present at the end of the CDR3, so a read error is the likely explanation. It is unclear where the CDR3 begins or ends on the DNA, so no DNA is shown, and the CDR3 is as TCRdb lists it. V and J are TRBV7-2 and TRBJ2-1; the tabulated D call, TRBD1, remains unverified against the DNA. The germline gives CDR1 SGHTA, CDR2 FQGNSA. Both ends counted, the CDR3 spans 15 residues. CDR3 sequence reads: CASGLTPGTYNEQLL.

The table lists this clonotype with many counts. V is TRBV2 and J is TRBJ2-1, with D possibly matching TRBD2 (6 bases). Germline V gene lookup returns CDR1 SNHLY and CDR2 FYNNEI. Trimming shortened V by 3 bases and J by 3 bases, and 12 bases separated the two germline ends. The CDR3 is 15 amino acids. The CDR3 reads CASSEMAGYYNEQFF. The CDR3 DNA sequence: TGTGCCAGCAGTGAGATGGCGGGATACTACAATGAGCAGTTCTTC.

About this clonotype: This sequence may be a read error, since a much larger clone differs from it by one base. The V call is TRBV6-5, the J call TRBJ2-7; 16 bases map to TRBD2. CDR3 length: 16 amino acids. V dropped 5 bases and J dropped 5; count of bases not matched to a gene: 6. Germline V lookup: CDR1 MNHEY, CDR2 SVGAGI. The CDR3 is CASSPGLAGGGDEQYF. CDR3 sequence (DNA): TGTGCCAGCAGTCCGGGACTAGCGGGAGGGGGAGACGAGCAGTACTTC.

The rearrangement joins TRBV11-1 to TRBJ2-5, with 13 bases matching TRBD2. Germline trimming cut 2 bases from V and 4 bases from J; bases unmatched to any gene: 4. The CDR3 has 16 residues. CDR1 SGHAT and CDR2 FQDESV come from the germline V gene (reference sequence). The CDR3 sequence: CASSLQWTSGGETQYF. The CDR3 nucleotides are TGTGCCAGCAGCTTACAATGGACTAGCGGGGGAGAGACCCAGTACTTC.

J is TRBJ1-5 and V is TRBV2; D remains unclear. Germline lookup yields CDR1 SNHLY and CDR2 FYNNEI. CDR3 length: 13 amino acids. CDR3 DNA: TGTGTCAGTAGTGACGAGAACAATCAGCCCCAGCATTTT. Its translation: CVSSDENNQPQHF.

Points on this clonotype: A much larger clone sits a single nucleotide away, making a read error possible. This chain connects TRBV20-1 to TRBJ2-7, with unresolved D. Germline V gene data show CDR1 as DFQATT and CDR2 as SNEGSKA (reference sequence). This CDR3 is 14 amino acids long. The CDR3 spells CSGVVGHSSSEQYF. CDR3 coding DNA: TGCAGTGGAGTGGTAGGGCATAGCTCCTCCGAGCAGTACTTC.

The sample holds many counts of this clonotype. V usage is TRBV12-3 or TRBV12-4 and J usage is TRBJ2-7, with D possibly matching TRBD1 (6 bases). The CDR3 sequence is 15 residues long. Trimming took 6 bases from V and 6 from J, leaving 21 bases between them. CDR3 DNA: TGTGCCAGCAGGCGCAAAGGACAGCCATCGGGCGAGCAGTACTTC. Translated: CASRRKGQPSGEQYF.

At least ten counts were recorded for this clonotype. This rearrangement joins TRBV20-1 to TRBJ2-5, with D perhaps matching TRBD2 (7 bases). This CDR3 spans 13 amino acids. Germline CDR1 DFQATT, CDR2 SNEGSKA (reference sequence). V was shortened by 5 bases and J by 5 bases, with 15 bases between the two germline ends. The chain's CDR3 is CSAQGQGGETQYF. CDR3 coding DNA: TGCAGTGCTCAGGGGCAGGGAGGGGAGACCCAGTACTTC.